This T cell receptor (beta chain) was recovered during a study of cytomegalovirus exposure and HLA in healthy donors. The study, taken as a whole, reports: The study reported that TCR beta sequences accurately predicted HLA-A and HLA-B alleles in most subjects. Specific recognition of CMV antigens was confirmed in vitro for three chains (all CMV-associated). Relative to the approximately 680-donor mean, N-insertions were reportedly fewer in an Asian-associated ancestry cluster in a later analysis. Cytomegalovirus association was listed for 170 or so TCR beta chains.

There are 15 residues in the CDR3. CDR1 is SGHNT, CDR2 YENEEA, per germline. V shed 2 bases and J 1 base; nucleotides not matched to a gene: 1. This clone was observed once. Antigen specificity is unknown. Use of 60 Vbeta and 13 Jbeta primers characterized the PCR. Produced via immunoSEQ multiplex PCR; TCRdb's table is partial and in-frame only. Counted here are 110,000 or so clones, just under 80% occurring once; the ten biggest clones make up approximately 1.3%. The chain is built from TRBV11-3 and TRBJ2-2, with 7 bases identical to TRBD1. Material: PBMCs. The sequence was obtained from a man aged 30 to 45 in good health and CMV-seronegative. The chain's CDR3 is CASSLRQGNTGELFF. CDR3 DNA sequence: TGTGCCAGCAGCTTACGACAGGGGAACACCGGGGAGCTGTTTTTT.